This entry lists 31 T cell receptor beta chains sequenced from one sample in a study of long-term antiretroviral therapy in people with HIV. Survey-level resolution applied to immunoSEQ assay v3.0. Repertoires were generated with immunoSEQ multiplex PCR, while TCRdb's copy carries only in-frame clones and drops some. The sample lists over 15,000 clones, over 60% occurring once. The source material was unsorted PBMCs, sampled 0.5 years before starting antiretroviral therapy. Every receptor here comes from a woman aged 45 to 65 with HIV.

The chain recombines TRBV30 with TRBJ2-7; TRBD2 matches at 9 bases. Unmatched junction bases numbered 7, after V lost 4 bases and J lost 3 bases. There are 14 residues in the CDR3. The germline V gene has CDR1 GTSNPN and CDR2 SVGIG (reference sequence). The CDR3 is CAWTERGVRYEQYF. The CDR3 nucleotides read TGTGCCTGGACGGAGCGGGGGGTCCGCTACGAGCAGTACTTC.

This rearrangement joins TRBV5-1 to TRBJ1-1; no reliable D call. This CDR3 has 17 amino acids. Trimming took off 2 bases at V and 1 base at J, with 18 bases between the two ends. Germline V gene data show CDR1 as SGHRS and CDR2 as YFSETQ. The CDR3 nucleotides read TGCGCCAGCAGCTTCTCGGACGCCCCGGCGAGGAACACTGAAGCTTTCTTT. Its protein is CASSFSDAPARNTEAFF.

The CDR3 is CASEGLSYEQYV. In nucleotides, the CDR3 is TGCGCCAGCGAGGGCCTTTCCTACGAGCAGTACGTC. The chain joins TRBV10-1 to TRBJ2-7, with D perhaps TRBD2 (5 bases). The CDR3 extends over 12 amino acids. Trimming removed 8 bases at V and 1 base at J, with 9 bases between. In germline, CDR1 is WNHNN, CDR2 SYGVQD (reference sequence).

This rearrangement joins TRBV18 to TRBJ2-3; D perhaps matches TRBD1 (5 bases). V lost 0 bases and J 5 bases, leaving 9 bases between the germline ends. Germline CDR1 KGHSH, CDR2 LQKENI. This CDR3 has 14 amino acids. CDR3 protein: CASSPPLGQDTQYF. CDR3 coding DNA: TGTGCCAGCTCACCACCTTTGGGGCAAGATACGCAGTATTTT.

This chain uses TRBV5-1 with TRBJ2-7, with D perhaps matching TRBD1 (6 bases). Trimming shortened V by 3 bases and J by 1 base, and 17 bases separated the two germline ends. CDR3 length: 16 amino acids. The germline CDR1 and CDR2 sequences are SGHRS and YFSETQ. The chain's CDR3 is CASSYLTAGTSYEQYF. The CDR3 DNA reads as TGCGCCAGCAGCTATTTAACGGCAGGGACATCCTACGAGCAGTACTTC.

Only a few counts were recorded for this clone. The chain uses TRBV30 and TRBJ2-7; tentative D call: TRBD1 (5 bases). This CDR3 has 13 residues. The germline V gene encodes CDR1 GTSNPN and CDR2 SVGIG (reference sequence). Trimming pared 3 bases from V and 1 base from J, leaving 10 bases between. Written as DNA, the CDR3 is TGTGCCTGGAGGCCCAGGGTTTCCTACGAGCAGTACTTC. It specifies CAWRPRVSYEQYF.

The rearrangement uses TRBV30 and TRBJ2-7; tentatively, D is TRBD2 (6 bases). CDR1 GTSNPN and CDR2 SVGIG come from the germline V gene (reference sequence). Between the trimmed V and J ends, which lost 4 bases and 2 bases, there was a span of 15 bases. The CDR3 totals 14 residues. CDR3 loop: CAWIQPGLTYEQYF. CDR3 DNA sequence: TGTGCCTGGATTCAGCCGGGACTGACCTACGAGCAGTACTTC.

The chain employs TRBV6-6 and TRBJ2-2, with a possible D match to TRBD2 (5 bases). The CDR3 totals 15 residues. Trimming removed 4 bases from V and 1 base from J, with 10 bases in between. Germline lookup yields CDR1 MNHNY and CDR2 SVGAGI (reference sequence). CDR3 DNA sequence: TGTGCCAGCAGTTCCAGACGGGGGAACACCGGGGAGCTGTTTTTT. It translates to CASSSRRGNTGELFF.

This chain uses TRBV7-2 with TRBJ1-2; 10 nucleotides agree with TRBD1. CDR3 length: 17 amino acids. The V segment lost 4 bases and the J segment 1 base; nucleotides outside the gene matches: 9. Germline V gene lookup returns CDR1 SGHTA and CDR2 FQGNSA. CDR3 amino acids: CASSSTGGHFINYGYTF. The DNA for the CDR3 is TGTGCCAGCAGCTCGACAGGGGGCCATTTCATTAACTATGGCTACACCTTC.

The rearrangement links TRBV7-8 to TRBJ2-2, with a weak D call TRBD1 (6 bases). Germline V gene data show CDR1 as SGHVS and CDR2 as FQNEAQ. The CDR3 covers 14 residues. Trimming removed 5 bases at V and 6 bases at J, with 13 bases between. As DNA, the CDR3 is TGTGCCAGCAGCCGACGAGGGGGTGCCGGGGAGCTGTTTTTT. This codes for CASSRRGGAGELFF.

This clone ranks as large. The V and J genes are TRBV30 and TRBJ2-1, with 7 positions matching TRBD2. J lost 0 bases, V lost 1 base, and 9 bases had no gene match. The length of the CDR3 is 17 residues. Per germline, CDR1 GTSNPN and CDR2 SVGIG (reference sequence). The CDR3 protein is CAWSDPSGSRSYNEQFF. CDR3 sequence (DNA): TGTGCCTGGAGTGACCCTAGCGGATCCCGCTCCTACAATGAGCAGTTCTTC.

The chain links TRBV11-3 to TRBJ2-3; D might be TRBD2 (5 bases). Germline CDR1 SGHNT, CDR2 YENEEA. The ends were cut back, 1 base at V and 0 bases at J, with 23 bases in the middle. CDR3 length equals 20 residues. The CDR3 sequence is CASSLVCYGLTSPSTDTQYF. The CDR3 DNA reads TGTGCCAGCAGCTTAGTATGTTACGGACTTACTTCTCCTAGCACAGATACGCAGTATTTT.

The V gene is TRBV25-1, the J gene TRBJ2-2; 7 bases align to TRBD1. The CDR3 totals 16 residues. Trimming took 5 bases from V and 0 from J; bases not matched to a gene: 6. Germline V gene sequence: CDR1 MGHDK, CDR2 SYGVNS. In DNA form, the CDR3 reads TGTGCCAGCAGTCACAGGGGTTGGGCGAACACCGGGGAGCTGTTTTTT. It specifies CASSHRGWANTGELFF.

V and J are TRBV21-1 and TRBJ1-6; the table's D call, TRBD1, was not checked against the DNA. TRBV21-1 is a pseudogene segment. This CDR3 region has 20 residues. CDR3 sequence: CASSKARDRARSSYNSPLHF. The CDR3 DNA follows: TGTGCCAGCAGCAAAGCGCGCGACAGGGCCAGGAGCTCCTATAATTCACCCCTCCACTTT.

The genes are TRBV19 and TRBJ1-2, with D maybe TRBD1 (5 bases). Trimming stripped 7 bases from V and 5 bases from J, with 14 bases between. The CDR3 sequence is 13 residues long. Germline values: CDR1 LNHDA, CDR2 SQIVND (reference sequence). The CDR3 spells CASNPNRGYGYTF. The CDR3 DNA sequence: TGTGCCAGTAACCCGAATCGGGGGTATGGCTACACCTTC. Together with reference TRBV19 and TRBJ1-2, the CDR3 gives the full variable domain: DGGITQSPKYLFRKEGQNVTLSCEQNLNHDAMYWYRQDPGQGLRLIYYSQIVNDFQKGDIAEGYSVSREKKESFPLTVTSAQKNPTAFYLCASNPNRGYGYTFGSGTRLTVV.

CDR3 sequence reads: CASGGGRTEAFF. CDR3 DNA sequence: TGTGCCTCCGGGGGGGGGCGGACTGAAGCTTTCTTT. The rearrangement uses TRBV9 and TRBJ1-1; maybe TRBD1 (6 bases). This CDR3 contains 12 residues. Trimming shortened V by 10 bases and J by 5 bases, and 15 bases separated the two germline ends. CDR1 and CDR2 (germline): SGDLS, YYNGEE.

The genes are TRBV6-6 and TRBJ2-5, with TRBD1 identical over 8 bases. The CDR3 length is 12 residues. CDR1 is MNHNY, CDR2 SVGAGI, per germline (reference sequence). V lost 10 bases to trimming and J lost 3 bases; unmatched junction nucleotides: 4. The CDR3 loop reads CATTGGKETQYF. In DNA form, the CDR3 reads TGTGCCACCACAGGGGGGAAAGAGACCCAGTACTTC.

The rearrangement joins TRBV9 to TRBJ2-3, with TRBD2 identical over 15 bases. The germline V gene has CDR1 SGDLS and CDR2 YYNGEE. The length of the CDR3 is 17 residues. The V gene end was trimmed by 3 bases and the J gene end by 2 bases; junction bases not matched to a gene: 4. As DNA, the CDR3 is TGTGCCAGCAGCGCCGGACTAGCGGGGGGGGTCACAGATACGCAGTATTTT. Translation: CASSAGLAGGVTDTQYF. Together with reference TRBV9 and TRBJ2-3, the CDR3 gives the full variable domain: DSGVTQTPKHLITATGQRVTLRCSPRSGDLSVYWYQQSLDQGLQFLIQYYNGEERAKGNILERFSAQQFPDLHSELNLSSLELGDSALYFCASSAGLAGGVTDTQYFGPGTRLTVL.

The chain employs TRBV5-6 and TRBJ2-2, with D possibly being TRBD1 (6 bases). CDR3 length equals 15 residues. CDR1 SGHDT and CDR2 YYEEEE come from the germline V gene. Trimming removed 4 bases at V and 4 bases at J, with 14 bases between. Written as DNA, the CDR3 is TGTGCCAGCAGCCAACAAACAGGGTTCACCGGGGAGCTGTTTTTT. As protein: CASSQQTGFTGELFF. Complete variable domain (other parts from reference TRBV5-6 and TRBJ2-2): DAGVTQSPTHLIKTRGQQVTLRCSPKSGHDTVSWYQQALGQGPQFIFQYYEEEERQRGNFPDRFSGHQFPNYSSELNVNALLLGDSALYLCASSQQTGFTGELFFGEGSRLTVL.

This rearrangement joins TRBV21-1 to TRBJ1-4. TRBV21-1 is a pseudogene. CDR3 length: 11 amino acids. Here the CDR3 reads CASSSPEKLFF. CDR3 sequence (DNA): TGTGCCAGCAGCAGCCCCGAAAAACTGTTTTTT.

This clone was seen only a few times. The CDR3 protein is CASSQERTGIDEQYF. CDR3 coding DNA: TGCGCCAGCAGCCAAGAACGAACAGGTATCGACGAGCAGTACTTC. This chain uses TRBV4-1 with TRBJ2-7; TRBD1 might be the D (5 bases). This CDR3 spans 15 amino acids. Trimming left V 0 bases short and J 5 bases short, with 14 bases between. The germline gives CDR1 MGHRA, CDR2 YSYEKL.

This clone was counted between two and nine times. The gene calls are TRBV30 and TRBJ1-2; D perhaps matches TRBD1 (6 bases). This CDR3 is 13 amino acids long. The germline V gene has CDR1 GTSNPN and CDR2 SVGIG (reference sequence). Between the trimmed V and J ends, which lost 4 bases and 2 bases, there was a span of 11 bases. The CDR3 sequence is CAWTKGGNYGYTF. CDR3 coding DNA: TGTGCCTGGACGAAGGGGGGCAACTATGGCTACACCTTC.

This clone was detected only once. The chain joins TRBV5-1 to TRBJ1-4; 8 bases are a match to TRBD1. V lost 3 bases to trimming and J lost 4 bases; unmatched junction nucleotides: 5. The CDR3 contains 15 residues. Germline CDR1 reads SGHRS; CDR2 reads YFSETQ. As DNA, the CDR3 is TGCGCCAGCAGCTCTTGGACAGGGATTAATGAAAAACTGTTTTTT. Amino acids: CASSSWTGINEKLFF.

This chain joins TRBV11-2 and TRBJ2-7, with TRBD1 matching over 8 bases. The CDR3 loop spans 14 amino acids. Germline values: CDR1 SGHAT, CDR2 FQNNGV. J was trimmed by 4 bases and V by 3 bases; bases with no gene match: 5. CDR3 DNA: TGTGCCAGCAGCTTTGCCAGGGGGCGATACGAGCAGTACTTC. Translation: CASSFARGRYEQYF.

The chain has TRBV5-6 and TRBJ2-1, with 8 bases matching TRBD2. The CDR3 is 15 residues long. V lost 1 base and J lost 4; bases outside the gene matches: 4. CDR1 and CDR2 from the germline V gene are SGHDT and YYEEEE. The CDR3 sequence is CASSLKAGVYNEQFF. The CDR3 DNA reads as TGTGCCAGCAGCTTGAAAGCGGGGGTATACAATGAGCAGTTCTTC.

This chain joins TRBV4-1 and TRBJ1-1; 7 nucleotides line up with TRBD1. CDR1 is MGHRA, CDR2 YSYEKL, per germline. The CDR3 has 14 residues. Trimming cost V 2 bases and J 6 bases; bases outside gene matches: 6. CDR3 nucleotides: TGCGCCAGCAGCCAAACAGGGGTTGTCGCTGAAGCTTTCTTT. This gives the protein CASSQTGVVAEAFF.

V usage is TRBV23-1 and J usage is TRBJ1-4; D is unresolved. TRBV23-1 is sorted into the ORF group, with uncertain function. CDR3 length equals 17 residues. V lost 3 bases, J lost 7 bases, and 21 bases lay in between. In DNA, the CDR3 is TGCGCCAGCAGTCAGGTCGGCCGCCGGGGTATATTTGAAAAACTGTTTTTT. This encodes CASSQVGRRGIFEKLFF.

The chain uses TRBV5-1 and TRBJ2-4; TRBD1 might be the D (6 bases). Trimming took off 7 bases at V and 8 bases at J, with 13 bases between the two ends. In germline, CDR1 is SGHRS, CDR2 YFSETQ. This CDR3 comprises 12 residues. The CDR3 DNA reads TGCGCCAGCGGAGAACAGGGTGACATTCAGTACTTC. Protein product: CASGEQGDIQYF.

The V call is TRBV30, the J call TRBJ2-7; a weak D match, TRBD1 (5 bases). This CDR3 comprises 13 residues. V lost 8 bases to trimming and J lost 2 bases, with 16 bases between them. Germline V gene data show CDR1 as GTSNPN and CDR2 as SVGIG (reference sequence). The DNA for the CDR3 is TGTGCCCTCAACGTAGACAGTCCCTACGAGCAGTACTTC. The encoded protein is CALNVDSPYEQYF.

This clone has a single count. The V gene is TRBV29-1, the J gene TRBJ1-2; no clear D. Trimming removed 2 bases at V and 4 bases at J, with 14 bases between. The germline V gene has CDR1 SQVTM and CDR2 ANQGSEA. The CDR3 consists of 14 residues. The CDR3 DNA sequence: TGCAGCGTTGAACGGGCCTACGCTCCCTATGGCTACACCTTC. Translation: CSVERAYAPYGYTF.

This clone was detected a few times. This chain uses TRBV12-5 with TRBJ2-2, with TRBD2 as a possible D gene (5 bases). Trimming stripped 6 bases from V and 6 bases from J, with 11 bases between. This CDR3 has 13 residues. Germline V lookup: CDR1 LGHNT, CDR2 FRNRAP. The CDR3 nucleotides read TGTGCTAGTGGCCGGGATATCGCCGGGGAGCTGTTTTTT. Translated: CASGRDIAGELFF.